The 28 T cell receptor beta chains below were found in one sample sequenced in a study of OX40 agonist ivuxolimab in advanced cancers. The repertoire was sequenced with immunoSEQ multiplex PCR; TCRdb's copy has only in-frame clones and lacks some. The sample has 60,000 to 100,000 clones, 94% seen once; the top ten hold around 21%. The sequencing used CD4+ or CD8+ T cells sorted from blood, collected in a trial of the OX40 agonist ivuxolimab. These TCRs come from an adult with an advanced solid tumor such as melanoma, head and neck, liver or kidney cancer.

This chain connects TRBV4-1 to TRBJ2-3; D is undetermined. Looked up from germline, CDR1 is MGHRA and CDR2 is YSYEKL. Trimming pared 1 base from V and 5 bases from J, leaving 7 bases between. The CDR3 runs to 13 residues. The CDR3 nucleotides read TGCGCCAGCAGCCAAGCCAGCGTAGATACGCAGTATTTT. Translation gives CASSQASVDTQYF.

The chain links TRBV27 to TRBJ1-2; 7 nucleotides match TRBD1. CDR1 is MNHEY, CDR2 SMNVEV, per germline (reference sequence). CDR3 size: 16 residues. Trimming cost V 3 bases and J 6 bases; bases outside gene matches: 13. CDR3 bases: TGTGCCAGCAGTTTCTCGACAGGGCATGGGGAGAATGGCTACACCTTC. This sequence encodes CASSFSTGHGENGYTF.

The rearrangement links TRBV5-1 to TRBJ2-7, with TRBD1 matching 7 bases. There are 15 residues in the CDR3. Germline assignment: CDR1 SGHRS and CDR2 YFSETQ. J was trimmed by 6 bases and V by 2 bases; bases with no gene match: 11. The CDR3 DNA is TGCGCCAGCAGCTTTCATCCCGACAGGGTAGGCGAGCAGTACTTC. It specifies CASSFHPDRVGEQYF.

The chain links TRBV28 to TRBJ2-7, with D perhaps matching TRBD1 (6 bases). V lost 6 bases to trimming and J lost 3 bases, with 9 bases between them. CDR1 is MDHEN and CDR2 is SYDVKM in the germline V gene. The CDR3 is 12 amino acids. The CDR3 nucleotides are TGTGCCAGCAGGGGGGCATTCTACGAGCAGTACTTC. Its protein product is CASRGAFYEQYF.

The rearrangement uses TRBV7-6 and TRBJ2-3, with a possible D match to TRBD2 (5 bases). This CDR3 is 18 amino acids long. Germline CDR1 SGHVS, CDR2 FNYEAQ. V was cut by 0 bases and J by 4 bases, with 20 bases left in between. Here the CDR3 reads CASSLAARTQTGADTQYF. CDR3 sequence (DNA): TGTGCCAGCAGCTTAGCGGCGAGGACCCAAACCGGGGCAGATACGCAGTATTTT.

The V and J genes are TRBV27 and TRBJ2-7; 8 nucleotides line up with TRBD2. The CDR3 is 15 amino acids. Germline V CDR1 and CDR2: MNHEY, SMNVEV (reference sequence). V dropped 8 bases and J dropped 3; count of bases not matched to a gene: 12. CDR3: CASASVGGGIYEQYF. As DNA, the CDR3 is TGTGCCAGCGCCTCCGTCGGCGGGGGGATCTACGAGCAGTACTTC.

The chain combines TRBV5-1 with TRBJ2-2; D possibly corresponds to TRBD2 (5 bases). CDR3 length: 19 residues. Trimming left V 0 bases short and J 2 bases short, with 20 bases between. The V gene's germline CDR1 is SGHRS and CDR2 YFSETQ. This CDR3 is CASSLAEAASQINTGELFF. In nucleotides, the CDR3 is TGCGCCAGCAGCTTGGCCGAGGCGGCTAGCCAGATCAACACCGGGGAGCTGTTTTTT.

V gene TRBV6-6 combines with J gene TRBJ2-7; 8 bases agree with TRBD1. Germline CDR1 reads MNHNY; CDR2 reads SVGAGI (reference sequence). This CDR3 region has 13 residues. V lost 6 bases, J lost 0 bases, and 1 base stayed unmatched. In DNA form, the CDR3 reads TGTGCCAGCAGGGACAGGGCCTCCTACGAGCAGTACTTC. It is translated as CASRDRASYEQYF.

The chain employs TRBV5-1 and TRBJ2-7, with 9 bases identical to TRBD1. This CDR3 is 13 amino acids long. Germline trimming cut 3 bases from V and 3 bases from J; bases unmatched to any gene: 1. CDR1 SGHRS and CDR2 YFSETQ come from the germline V gene. The CDR3 loop is CASSWGQGYEQYF. The CDR3 nucleotides read TGCGCCAGCAGCTGGGGACAGGGCTACGAGCAGTACTTC. Full variable domain (rest looked up from reference TRBV5-1 and TRBJ2-7): KAGVTQTPRYLIKTRGQQVTLSCSPISGHRSVSWYQQTPGQGLQFLFEYFSETQRNKGNFPGRFSGRQFSNSRSEMNVSTLELGDSALYLCASSWGQGYEQYFGPGTRLTVT.

The V call is TRBV5-6, the J call TRBJ2-7; weak D call: TRBD1 (5 bases). Looked up from germline, CDR1 is SGHDT and CDR2 is YYEEEE. The V end was cut by 0 bases, the J end by 0 bases, with 13 bases between. CDR3 length: 16 residues. The DNA for the CDR3 is TGTGCCAGCAGCTTGGCAGGGCAGGCGAGCTCCTACGAGCAGTACTTC. Translated, it gives CASSLAGQASSYEQYF.

The gene calls are TRBV19 and TRBJ2-5, with TRBD1 identical over 7 bases. Judging by the DNA end, TRBJ2-7 fits better; the J call may be wrong. This CDR3 is built from 15 residues. Germline V lookup: CDR1 LNHDA, CDR2 SQIVND (reference sequence). The CDR3 loop is CASSRGTENPYEQYF. CDR3 nucleotide sequence: TGTGCCAGTTCGAGGGGGACAGAGAATCCCTACGAGCAGTACTTC.

The chain recombines TRBV7-8 with TRBJ2-7; 7 positions agree with TRBD1. Germline-derived CDR1 and CDR2 are SGHVS and FQNEAQ. This CDR3 has 13 residues. J was trimmed by 4 bases and V by 5 bases; bases with no gene match: 5. The chain's CDR3 is CASSHDREYEQYF. CDR3 DNA sequence: TGTGCCAGCAGCCACGACAGGGAATACGAGCAGTACTTC.

This clone was observed a few times. The V gene is TRBV27, the J gene TRBJ2-3; D gene unclear. This CDR3 region has 14 residues. The germline V and J ends were trimmed by 6 bases and 5 bases, with 15 bases remaining between them. The germline V gene encodes CDR1 MNHEY and CDR2 SMNVEV (reference sequence). The CDR3 sequence: CASRVEEWVDTQYF. The DNA of the CDR3 is TGTGCCAGCAGAGTAGAGGAATGGGTAGATACGCAGTATTTT.

V and J are TRBV12-5 and TRBJ2-3; D is uncertain. The germline V gene encodes CDR1 LGHNT and CDR2 FRNRAP. The CDR3 is made up of 12 amino acids. V dropped 5 bases and J dropped 2 bases, with 5 bases sitting between them. The CDR3 region is CASGTPTDTQYF. The CDR3 nucleotides read TGTGCTAGTGGTACCCCCACAGATACGCAGTATTTT.

The chain employs TRBV5-6 and TRBJ2-7, with 10 bases aligning to TRBD2. The CDR3 has 16 residues. The ends lost 1 base at V and 3 bases at J; junction bases unmatched: 7. The germline V gene encodes CDR1 SGHDT and CDR2 YYEEEE. The CDR3 region is CASSLLAGVTFYEQYF. The CDR3 DNA sequence: TGTGCCAGCAGCTTGCTAGCGGGGGTAACCTTCTACGAGCAGTACTTC.

The chain combines TRBV28 with TRBJ1-3; D remains unclear. This CDR3 has 14 residues. Germline V gene sequence: CDR1 MDHEN, CDR2 SYDVKM. Trimming pared 3 bases from V and 0 bases from J, leaving 6 bases between. In DNA form, the CDR3 reads TGTGCCAGCAGTTTTCCGGACTCTGGAAACACCATATATTTT. It is translated as CASSFPDSGNTIYF.

This chain uses TRBV4-1 with TRBJ2-5; D not certain. Trimming shortened V by 0 bases and J by 2 bases, and 10 bases separated the two germline ends. The CDR3 loop spans 15 amino acids. Per the germline V gene, CDR1 is MGHRA and CDR2 is YSYEKL. In nucleotides, the CDR3 is TGCGCCAGCAGCCAAGAGGTGAACACACAAGAGACCCAGTACTTC. It codes for CASSQEVNTQETQYF.

The gene calls are TRBV6-5 and TRBJ2-5, with 8 positions matching TRBD1. V lost 5 bases and J lost 5; bases outside the gene matches: 7. CDR1 is MNHEY, CDR2 SVGAGI, per germline. CDR3 length equals 14 residues. CDR3 in amino acids: CASSHQGARETQYF. The CDR3 coding sequence is TGTGCCAGCAGTCACCAGGGGGCGAGGGAGACCCAGTACTTC.

This clone was picked up one time. The rearrangement uses TRBV4-1 and TRBJ2-7; 7 nucleotides match TRBD1. The trim removed 4 bases at V and 3 bases at J, leaving 9 bases unmatched. This CDR3 is 15 amino acids long. Germline V lookup: CDR1 MGHRA, CDR2 YSYEKL. The CDR3 DNA sequence: TGCGCCAGCAGCCCAGGGGTGGACAGGTACTACGAGCAGTACTTC. It encodes CASSPGVDRYYEQYF.

The chain combines TRBV25-1 with TRBJ1-1, with D maybe TRBD1 (5 bases). Deletions cut 2 bases from V and 8 bases from J, with 18 bases between. Germline-derived CDR1 and CDR2 are MGHDK and SYGVNS. CDR3 length equals 15 residues. The DNA of the CDR3 is TGTGCCAGCAGTGAAGGTGTAAGTGCAGGGAGAGAAGCTTTCTTT. It specifies CASSEGVSAGREAFF. The full variable domain, rest sourced from reference TRBV25-1 and TRBJ1-1, is EADIYQTPRYLVIGTGKKITLECSQTMGHDKMYWYQQDPGMELHLIHYSYGVNSTEKGDLSSESTVSRIRTEHFPLTLESARPSHTSQYLCASSEGVSAGREAFFGQGTRLTVV.

V usage is TRBV30 and J usage is TRBJ1-1; D remains ambiguous. Trimming took 0 bases from V and 1 from J, leaving 15 bases between them. Germline-derived CDR1 and CDR2 are GTSNPN and SVGIG (reference sequence). This CDR3 has 16 residues. The DNA of the CDR3 is TGTGCCTGGAGTGTACCGTTCTCCACCCAGAACACTGAAGCTTTCTTT. Protein: CAWSVPFSTQNTEAFF.

The sample holds a few counts of this clone. The V and J genes are TRBV27 and TRBJ1-1; D remains unclear. Germline V lookup: CDR1 MNHEY, CDR2 SMNVEV (reference sequence). V was cut by 2 bases and J by 1 base, with 5 bases left in between. CDR3 length: 13 amino acids. Written as DNA, the CDR3 is TGTGCCAGCAGTTTAAGAGGGAACACTGAAGCTTTCTTT. The encoded protein is CASSLRGNTEAFF.

V and J are TRBV4-3 and TRBJ2-2, with TRBD2 matching over 13 bases. The CDR3 is made up of 16 amino acids. Trimming took 4 bases from V and 4 from J; bases not matched to a gene: 3. The germline CDR1 and CDR2 sequences are LGHNA and YSLEER. This CDR3 reads CASSPWTSGSTGELFF. The CDR3 DNA follows: TGCGCCAGCAGCCCATGGACTAGCGGGAGCACCGGGGAGCTGTTTTTT.

This clone was observed a single time. This rearrangement joins TRBV4-1 to TRBJ2-7, with D uncertain. This CDR3 comprises 17 residues. Trimming left V 3 bases short and J 0 bases short, with 18 bases between. Germline CDR1 is MGHRA and CDR2 is YSYEKL. CDR3 region: CASSHRESTPSSYEQYF. The CDR3 DNA reads as TGCGCCAGCAGCCACCGAGAGTCAACACCGAGCTCCTACGAGCAGTACTTC.

The rearrangement joins TRBV15 to TRBJ1-3, with TRBD1 matching 7 bases. Trimming took 3 bases from V and 2 from J; bases not matched to a gene: 4. CDR3 length: 15 amino acids. Germline assignment: CDR1 LNHNV and CDR2 YYDKDF (reference sequence). This chain's CDR3 is CATSSDRDPGNTIYF. The CDR3 region has the DNA TGTGCCACCAGCAGCGACAGGGACCCTGGAAACACCATATATTTT.

V and J are TRBV27 and TRBJ1-1; D remains ambiguous. The CDR3 is 14 residues long. Germline CDR1 and CDR2: MNHEY and SMNVEV (reference sequence). With 5 bases removed from V and 8 bases from J, the gap between germline ends came to 18 bases. The CDR3 DNA reads TGTGCCAGCAGTCAACCTCCCCGGATCGGAGAAGCTTTCTTT. Residues: CASSQPPRIGEAFF.

CDR3 nucleotide sequence: TGTGCCAGCAGCACGGGAGAGGTGGAGCAGTTCTTC. Translated: CASSTGEVEQFF. The chain carries TRBV27 and TRBJ2-1; weak D call: TRBD2 (6 bases). The V end lost 6 bases, the J end lost 10 bases, and 13 bases lay between the germline ends. The germline V gene encodes CDR1 MNHEY and CDR2 SMNVEV (reference sequence). This CDR3 region has 12 residues.

V is TRBV9 and J is TRBJ2-3; tentative D call: TRBD1 (5 bases). The germline gives CDR1 SGDLS, CDR2 YYNGEE. V lost 3 bases to trimming and J lost 6 bases, with 14 bases between them. CDR3 length: 14 amino acids. Here the CDR3 DNA reads TGTGCCAGCAGCGAAGGGGCTAGTGCGGATACGCAGTATTTT. The encoded protein is CASSEGASADTQYF. Using reference TRBV9 and TRBJ2-3 for the parts outside the CDR3, the full variable domain is DSGVTQTPKHLITATGQRVTLRCSPRSGDLSVYWYQQSLDQGLQFLIQYYNGEERAKGNILERFSAQQFPDLHSELNLSSLELGDSALYFCASSEGASADTQYFGPGTRLTVL.